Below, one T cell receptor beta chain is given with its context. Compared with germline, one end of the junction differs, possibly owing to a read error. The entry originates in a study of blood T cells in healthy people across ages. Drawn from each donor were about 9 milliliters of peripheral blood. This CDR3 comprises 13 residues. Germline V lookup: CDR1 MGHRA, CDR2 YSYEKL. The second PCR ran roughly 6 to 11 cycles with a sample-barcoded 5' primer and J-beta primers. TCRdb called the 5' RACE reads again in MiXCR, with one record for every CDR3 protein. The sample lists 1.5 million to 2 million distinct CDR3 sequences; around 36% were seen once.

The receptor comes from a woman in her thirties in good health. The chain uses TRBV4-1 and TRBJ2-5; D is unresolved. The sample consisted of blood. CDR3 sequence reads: CASGQFAQETQYF. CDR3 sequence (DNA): TGCGCCAGCGGCCAGTTTGCACAAGAGACCCAGTACTTC.